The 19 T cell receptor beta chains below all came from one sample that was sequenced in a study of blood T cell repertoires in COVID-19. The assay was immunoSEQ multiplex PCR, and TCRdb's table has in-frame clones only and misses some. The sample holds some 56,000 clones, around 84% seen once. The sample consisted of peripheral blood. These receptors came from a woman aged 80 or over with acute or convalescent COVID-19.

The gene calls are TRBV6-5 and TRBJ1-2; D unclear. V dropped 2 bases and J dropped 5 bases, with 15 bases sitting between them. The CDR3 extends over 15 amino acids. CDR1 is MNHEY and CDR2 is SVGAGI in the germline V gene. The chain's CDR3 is CASSYRGRLGYGYTF. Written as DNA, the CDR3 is TGTGCCAGCAGTTACCGTGGGCGTCTTGGGTATGGCTACACCTTC.

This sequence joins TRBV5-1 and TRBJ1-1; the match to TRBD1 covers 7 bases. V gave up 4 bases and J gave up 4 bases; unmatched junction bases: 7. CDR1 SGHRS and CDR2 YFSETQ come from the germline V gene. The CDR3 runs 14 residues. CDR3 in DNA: TGCGCCAGCAGCCGGACAGGATCAGGCACTGAAGCTTTCTTT. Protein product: CASSRTGSGTEAFF.

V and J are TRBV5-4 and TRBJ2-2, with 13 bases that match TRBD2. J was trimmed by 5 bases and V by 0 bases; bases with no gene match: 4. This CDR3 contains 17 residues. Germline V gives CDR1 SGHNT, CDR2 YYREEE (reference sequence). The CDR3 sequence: CASSLGGLAGTTGELFF. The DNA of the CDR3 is TGTGCCAGCAGCTTGGGGGGACTAGCGGGAACGACCGGGGAGCTGTTTTTT.

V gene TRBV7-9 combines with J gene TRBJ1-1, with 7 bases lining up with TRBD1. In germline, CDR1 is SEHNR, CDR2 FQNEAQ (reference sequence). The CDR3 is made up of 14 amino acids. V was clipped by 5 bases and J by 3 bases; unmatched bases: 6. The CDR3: CASSGTRGDTEAFF. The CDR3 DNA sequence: TGTGCCAGCAGCGGCACCAGGGGGGACACTGAAGCTTTCTTT.

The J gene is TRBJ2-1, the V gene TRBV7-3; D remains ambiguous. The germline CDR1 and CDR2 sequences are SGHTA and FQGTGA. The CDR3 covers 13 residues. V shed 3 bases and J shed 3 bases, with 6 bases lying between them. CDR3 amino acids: CASSFSLYNEQFF. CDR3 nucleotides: TGTGCCAGCAGCTTCTCCCTCTACAATGAGCAGTTCTTC.

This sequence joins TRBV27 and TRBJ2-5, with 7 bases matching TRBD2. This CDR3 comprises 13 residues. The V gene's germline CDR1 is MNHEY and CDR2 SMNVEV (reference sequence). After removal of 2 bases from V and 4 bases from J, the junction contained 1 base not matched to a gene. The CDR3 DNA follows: TGTGCCAGCAGTTTAAAGCGGGGAGAGACCCAGTACTTC. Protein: CASSLKRGETQYF.

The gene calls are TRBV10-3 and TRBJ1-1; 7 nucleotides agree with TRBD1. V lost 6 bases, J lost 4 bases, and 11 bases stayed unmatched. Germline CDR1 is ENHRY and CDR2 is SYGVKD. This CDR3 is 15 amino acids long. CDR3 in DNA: TGTGCCATCAGGACAGGGAAGGGAGAAAGCACTGAAGCTTTCTTT. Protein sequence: CAIRTGKGESTEAFF.

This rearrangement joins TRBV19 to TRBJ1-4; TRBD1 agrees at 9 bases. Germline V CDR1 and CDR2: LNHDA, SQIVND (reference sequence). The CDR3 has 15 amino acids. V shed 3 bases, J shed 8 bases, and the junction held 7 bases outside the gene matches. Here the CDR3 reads CASSIHRGRGEKLFF. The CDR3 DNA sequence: TGTGCCAGTAGTATCCACAGGGGGCGCGGAGAAAAACTGTTTTTT. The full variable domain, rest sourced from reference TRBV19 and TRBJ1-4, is DGGITQSPKYLFRKEGQNVTLSCEQNLNHDAMYWYRQDPGQGLRLIYYSQIVNDFQKGDIAEGYSVSREKKESFPLTVTSAQKNPTAFYLCASSIHRGRGEKLFFGSGTQLSVL.

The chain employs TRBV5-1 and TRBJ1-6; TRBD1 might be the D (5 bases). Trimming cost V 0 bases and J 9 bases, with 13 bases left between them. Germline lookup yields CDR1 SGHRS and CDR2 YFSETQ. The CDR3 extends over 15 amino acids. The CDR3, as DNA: TGCGCCAGCAGCTTGGAATTGGGGGGGGGTTCACCCCTCCACTTT. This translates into CASSLELGGGSPLHF.

Written as DNA, the CDR3 is TGTGCCAGCAGCTTAGGGTCGAGGGCGGGCAACTACGAGCAGTACTTC. The encoded protein is CASSLGSRAGNYEQYF. The V and J genes are TRBV7-6 and TRBJ2-7; a possible D gene is TRBD2 (5 bases). With 1 base removed from V and 3 bases from J, the gap between germline ends came to 16 bases. The germline V gene has CDR1 SGHVS and CDR2 FNYEAQ. This CDR3 comprises 16 residues.

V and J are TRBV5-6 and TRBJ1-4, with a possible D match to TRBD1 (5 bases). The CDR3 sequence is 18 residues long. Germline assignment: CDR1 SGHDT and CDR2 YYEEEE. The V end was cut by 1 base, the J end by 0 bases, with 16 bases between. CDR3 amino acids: CASSLRDSLVSTNEKLFF. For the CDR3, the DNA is TGTGCCAGCAGCTTGAGGGACTCCCTGGTATCAACTAATGAAAAACTGTTTTTT. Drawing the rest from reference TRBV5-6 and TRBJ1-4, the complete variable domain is DAGVTQSPTHLIKTRGQQVTLRCSPKSGHDTVSWYQQALGQGPQFIFQYYEEEERQRGNFPDRFSGHQFPNYSSELNVNALLLGDSALYLCASSLRDSLVSTNEKLFFGSGTQLSVL.

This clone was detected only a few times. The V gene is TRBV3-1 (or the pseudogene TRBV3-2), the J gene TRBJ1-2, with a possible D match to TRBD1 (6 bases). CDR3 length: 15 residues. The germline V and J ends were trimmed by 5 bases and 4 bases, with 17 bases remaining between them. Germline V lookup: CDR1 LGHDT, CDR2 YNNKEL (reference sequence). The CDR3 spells CASSEGTKGGYGYTF. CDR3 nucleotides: TGTGCCAGCAGCGAAGGGACAAAAGGGGGCTATGGCTACACCTTC.

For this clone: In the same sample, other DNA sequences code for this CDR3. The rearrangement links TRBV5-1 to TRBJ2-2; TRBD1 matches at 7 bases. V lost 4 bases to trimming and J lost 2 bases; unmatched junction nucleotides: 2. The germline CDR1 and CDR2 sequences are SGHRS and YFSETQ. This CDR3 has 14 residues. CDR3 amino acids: CASSRDSNTGELFF. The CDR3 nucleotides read TGCGCCAGCAGCCGGGACAGTAACACCGGGGAGCTGTTTTTT.

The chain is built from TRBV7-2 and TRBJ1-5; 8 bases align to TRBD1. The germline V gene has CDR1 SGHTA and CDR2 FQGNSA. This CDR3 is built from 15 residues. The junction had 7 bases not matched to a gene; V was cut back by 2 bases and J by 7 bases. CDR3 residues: CASSLRGQVNQPQHF. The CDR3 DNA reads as TGTGCCAGCAGCTTAAGGGGACAGGTAAACCAGCCCCAGCATTTT.

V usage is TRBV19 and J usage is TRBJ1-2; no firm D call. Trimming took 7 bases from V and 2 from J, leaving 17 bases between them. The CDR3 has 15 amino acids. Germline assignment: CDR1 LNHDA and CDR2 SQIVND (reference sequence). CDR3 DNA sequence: TGTGCCAGTACCCCAGGCCACCAGAGAAACTATGGCTACACCTTC. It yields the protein CASTPGHQRNYGYTF. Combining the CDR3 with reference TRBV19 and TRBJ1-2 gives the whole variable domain DGGITQSPKYLFRKEGQNVTLSCEQNLNHDAMYWYRQDPGQGLRLIYYSQIVNDFQKGDIAEGYSVSREKKESFPLTVTSAQKNPTAFYLCASTPGHQRNYGYTFGSGTRLTVV.

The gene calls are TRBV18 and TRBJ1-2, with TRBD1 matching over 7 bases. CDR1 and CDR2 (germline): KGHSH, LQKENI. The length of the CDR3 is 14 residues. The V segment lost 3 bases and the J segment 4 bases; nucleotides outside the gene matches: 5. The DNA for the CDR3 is TGTGCCAGCTCACCTAAACGGGACAGCTATGGCTACACCTTC. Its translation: CASSPKRDSYGYTF.

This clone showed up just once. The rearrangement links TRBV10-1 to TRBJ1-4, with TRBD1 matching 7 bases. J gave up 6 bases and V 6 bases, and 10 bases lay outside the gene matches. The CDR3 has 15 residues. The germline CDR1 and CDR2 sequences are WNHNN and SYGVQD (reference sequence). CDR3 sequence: CASRDRDRQYEKLFF. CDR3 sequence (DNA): TGCGCCAGCAGGGACCGGGACAGACAATATGAAAAACTGTTTTTT.

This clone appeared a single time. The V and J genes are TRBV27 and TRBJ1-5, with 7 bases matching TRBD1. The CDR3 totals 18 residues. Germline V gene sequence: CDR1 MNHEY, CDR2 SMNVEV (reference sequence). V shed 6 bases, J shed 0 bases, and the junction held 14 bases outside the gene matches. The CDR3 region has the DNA TGTGCCAGCAGCTCCGACCGGGACAGCTTTTATAGCAATCAGCCCCAGCATTTT. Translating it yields CASSSDRDSFYSNQPQHF.

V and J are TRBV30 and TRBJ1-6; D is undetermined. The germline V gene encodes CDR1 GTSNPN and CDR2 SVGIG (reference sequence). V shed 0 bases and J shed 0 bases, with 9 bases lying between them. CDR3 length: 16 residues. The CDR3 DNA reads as TGTGCCTGGAGTGTGCTGGGCTTCTCCTATAATTCACCCCTCCACTTT. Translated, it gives CAWSVLGFSYNSPLHF.